This T cell receptor (beta chain) stems from a study of blood T cells in healthy people across ages. Findings and limits, study-wide: Older age coincided with a roughly linear decline in TCR beta diversity per million T cells.

Note on this clonotype: The target antigen is unknown.

Donors were healthy Caucasian individuals from Russia aged roughly 6 to 95. Deletions cut 1 base from V and 7 bases from J, with 14 bases between. The CDR3 sequence is 15 residues long. Germline lookup yields CDR1 SEHNR and CDR2 FQNEAQ (reference sequence). With a J-beta primer mix and a sample-barcoded 5' primer, a second PCR ran roughly 6 to 11 cycles. Every cDNA molecule carried a tag from a template-switch adaptor bearing 12 random nucleotides. TCRdb reanalysed the 5' RACE reads using MiXCR and keeps one entry per CDR3 protein. Here the sample spans about 900,000 distinct CDR3 sequences, roughly 52% being singletons.

The TCR comes from a man aged 30 to 39 in good health. The rearrangement links TRBV7-9 to TRBJ1-5, with TRBD1 as a possible D gene (5 bases). The sequenced material came from blood. In DNA form, the CDR3 reads TGTGCCAGCAGCTTAGAGCAGGGAGGGAGACAGCCCCAGCATTTT. This gives the protein CASSLEQGGRQPQHF.